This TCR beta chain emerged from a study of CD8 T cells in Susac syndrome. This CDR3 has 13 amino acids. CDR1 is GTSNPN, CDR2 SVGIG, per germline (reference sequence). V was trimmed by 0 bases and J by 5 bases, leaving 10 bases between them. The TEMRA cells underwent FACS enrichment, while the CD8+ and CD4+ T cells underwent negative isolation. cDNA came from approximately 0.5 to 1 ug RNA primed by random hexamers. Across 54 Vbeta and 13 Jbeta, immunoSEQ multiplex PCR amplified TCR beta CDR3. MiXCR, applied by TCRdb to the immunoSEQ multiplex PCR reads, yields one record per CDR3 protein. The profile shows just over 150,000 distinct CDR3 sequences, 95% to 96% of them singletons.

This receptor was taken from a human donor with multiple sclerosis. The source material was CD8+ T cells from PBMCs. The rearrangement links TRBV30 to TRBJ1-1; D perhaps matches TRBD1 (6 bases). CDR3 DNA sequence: TGTGCCTGGAGTGTACAGGGTTGGACTGAAGCTTTCTTT. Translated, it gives CAWSVQGWTEAFF.